This TCR beta chain was identified in a study of cytomegalovirus exposure and HLA in healthy donors. PCR primers comprised 60 Vbeta and 13 Jbeta primers. Here immunoSEQ multiplex PCR was the method, and the copy in TCRdb shows in-frame clones only, minus some. The data contain fewer than 40,000 clones, 65% to 70% of them singletons. V shed 4 bases, J shed 4 bases, and the junction held 4 bases outside the gene matches. Germline V CDR1 and CDR2: MNHEY, SMNVEV (reference sequence). The CDR3 runs to 14 residues. This chain uses TRBV27 with TRBJ2-5; 9 bases map to TRBD2. This TCR came from a man aged 35 to 55 in good health and CMV-seropositive. The sample was PBMCs. In DNA, the CDR3 is TGTGCCAGCAGTTCTGGCGGGGGGGCAGAGACCCAGTACTTC. Its translation is CASSSGGGAETQYF.